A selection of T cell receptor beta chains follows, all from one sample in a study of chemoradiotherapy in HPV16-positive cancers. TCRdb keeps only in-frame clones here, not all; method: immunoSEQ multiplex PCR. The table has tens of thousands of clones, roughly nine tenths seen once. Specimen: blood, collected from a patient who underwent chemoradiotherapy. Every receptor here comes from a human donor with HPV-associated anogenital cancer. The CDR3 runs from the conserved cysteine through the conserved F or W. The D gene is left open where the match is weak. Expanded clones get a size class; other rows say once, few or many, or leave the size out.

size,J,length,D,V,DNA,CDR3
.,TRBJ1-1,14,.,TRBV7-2,TGTGCCAGCAGCTTAACAGGTGGCAACACTGAAGCTTTCTTT,CASSLTGGNTEAFF
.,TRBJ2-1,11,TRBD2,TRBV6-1,TGTGCCAGCAGACGCGGACTAGCGGAGTTCTTC,CASRRGLAEFF
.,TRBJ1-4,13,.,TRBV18,TGTGCCAGCTCACCGAGGGCTAATGAAAAACTGTTTTTT,CASSPRANEKLFF
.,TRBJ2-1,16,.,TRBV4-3,TGCGCCAGCAGCCAAGAGGTCCTGCCCTCCTACAATGAGCAGTTCTTC,CASSQEVLPSYNEQFF
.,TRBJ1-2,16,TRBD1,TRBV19,TGTGCCAGTAGCCCCCCGGACAGGCTTAGGGGCTATGGCTACACCTTC,CASSPPDRLRGYGYTF
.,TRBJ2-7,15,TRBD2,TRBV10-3,TGTGCCATCAATGGGGCTAGCGGAGAATCCTACGAGCAGTACTTC,CAINGASGESYEQYF
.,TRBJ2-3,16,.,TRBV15,TGTGCCACCAGCAACCGGGTAACCTGGACCACAGATACGCAGTATTTT,CATSNRVTWTTDTQYF
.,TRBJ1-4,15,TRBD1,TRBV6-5,TGTGCCAGCAGTTACTCGGGACAGATTAATGAAAAACTGTTTTTT,CASSYSGQINEKLFF
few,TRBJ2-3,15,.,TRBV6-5,TGTGCCAGCAGGGATGGACAGACAATCACAGATACGCAGTATTTT,CASRDGQTITDTQYF
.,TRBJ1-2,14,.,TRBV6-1,TGTGCCAGCAGTGAAGCGAGAGGGGCGTTTGGCTACACCTTC,CASSEARGAFGYTF
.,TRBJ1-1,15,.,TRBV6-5,TGTGCCAGCAGTTACGGGGCAGGGGCGTGGACTGAAGCTTTCTTT,CASSYGAGAWTEAFF
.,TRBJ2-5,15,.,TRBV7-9,TGTGCCAGCAGCTTAGGCAGGGCAATTCAAGAGACCCAGTACTTC,CASSLGRAIQETQYF
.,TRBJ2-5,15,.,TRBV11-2,TGTGCCAGCAGCTTGGGAGGCGGACAGCAAGAGACCCAGTACTTC,CASSLGGGQQETQYF
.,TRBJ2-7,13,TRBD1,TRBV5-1,TGCGCCAGCAGGGGACAGGGAGGTTACGAGCAGTACTTC,CASRGQGGYEQYF
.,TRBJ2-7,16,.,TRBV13,TGTGCCAGCAGCTTAGGGTCGGATCTGCGACGCTACGAGCAGTACTTC,CASSLGSDLRRYEQYF
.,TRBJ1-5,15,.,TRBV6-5,TGTGCCAGCAGTGGTTATGCAGGGACGAAACAGCCCCAGCATTTT,CASSGYAGTKQPQHF
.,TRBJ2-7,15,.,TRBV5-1,TGCGCCAGCAGCTTGGGGGGACGGGGAGGCTACGAGCAGTACTTC,CASSLGGRGGYEQYF
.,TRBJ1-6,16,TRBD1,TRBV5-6,TGTGCCAGCAGCCCCCGGGACAGGGGGGCCTATTCACCCCTCCACTTT,CASSPRDRGAYSPLHF
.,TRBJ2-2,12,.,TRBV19,TGTGCCAGTACCTATCACACCGGGGAGCTGTTTTTT,CASTYHTGELFF
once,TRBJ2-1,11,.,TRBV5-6,TGTGCCAGCACCGAGGGCAATGAGCAGTTCTTC,CASTEGNEQFF
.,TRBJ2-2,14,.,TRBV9,TGTGCCAGCAGCCCGAGACAGGATCACGGGGAGCTGTTTTTT,CASSPRQDHGELFF
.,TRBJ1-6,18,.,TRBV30,TGTGCCCGGGAGGATATCCCGGGGGGTATGGTCCGGGATTCACCCCTCCACTTT,CAREDIPGGMVRDSPLHF